Below, 5 T cell receptor beta chains from the same sample are listed, as sequenced in a study of blood T cell repertoires in COVID-19. The protocol was immunoSEQ multiplex PCR, while the TCRdb copy is restricted to in-frame clones and leaves out a portion. The sample lists tens of thousands of clones; around 91% were seen once. Sequencing was performed on peripheral blood. These receptors were obtained from a man aged 70 or older with active or convalescent COVID-19.

The count of this clone is one. J is TRBJ1-5 and V is TRBV30; the D gene is possibly TRBD1 (6 bases). There are 13 residues in the CDR3. The ends were cut back, 5 bases at V and 7 bases at J, with 15 bases in the middle. Germline V gives CDR1 GTSNPN, CDR2 SVGIG (reference sequence). CDR3 nucleotides: TGTGCCTGGTCAGGGGCTCCAGGGCAGCCCCAGCATTTT. It codes for CAWSGAPGQPQHF.

The chain couples TRBV2 to TRBJ2-6, with D possibly being TRBD2 (5 bases). This CDR3 region has 15 residues. The V end was cut by 7 bases, the J end by 4 bases, with 14 bases between. Germline CDR1 and CDR2: SNHLY and FYNNEI. The chain's CDR3 is CASTLEGGGANVLTF. The CDR3 nucleotides read TGTGCCAGCACCCTAGAGGGTGGCGGGGCCAACGTCCTGACTTTC.

The chain carries TRBV5-1 and TRBJ2-2; 8 bases are a match to TRBD1. In germline, CDR1 is SGHRS, CDR2 YFSETQ. The CDR3 totals 14 residues. V lost 0 bases and J lost 6; bases outside the gene matches: 1. The CDR3 here is CASSLGTGSGELFF. The CDR3 nucleotides read TGCGCCAGCAGCTTGGGGACAGGGTCCGGGGAGCTGTTTTTT.

This chain connects TRBV7-9 to TRBJ1-1; D remains ambiguous. The CDR3 is 13 amino acids. Per the germline V gene, CDR1 is SEHNR and CDR2 is FQNEAQ (reference sequence). Trimming removed 1 base from V and 7 bases from J, with 10 bases in between. CDR3 bases: TGTGCCAGCAGCTTAGAGGCCGAGGGTGAAGCTTTCTTT. Protein sequence: CASSLEAEGEAFF.

The J gene is TRBJ1-2, the V gene TRBV3-1 (or the pseudogene TRBV3-2), with D possibly matching TRBD1 (6 bases). The germline CDR1 and CDR2 sequences are LGHDT and YNNKEL (reference sequence). V was clipped by 4 bases and J by 8 bases, with 11 bases between them. The CDR3 totals 12 residues. CDR3 loop: CASSLGGLGYTF. CDR3 nucleotide sequence: TGTGCCAGCAGCCTAGGGGGTTTGGGCTACACCTTC.